Each of the 8 T cell receptor beta chains below was sequenced from the same sample in a study of shared clonotypes between healthy human individuals (dated by TCRdb to 2020 to 2021). Library construction relied on the immunoSEQ multiplex PCR assay. The clones in this table, taken by TCRdb from immuneACCESS, are in-frame only. Not every clone is retained; where verified, under half of the shortfall comes from an unresolved V gene, and the cause of the rest is unknown. The sample data list some 690,000 clones, and roughly 88% of these were observed just once. The ten largest make up 30% to 40% of the sample. The sequenced sample was memory CD8+ T cells from PBMCs. The cell subset or site label, as the study defines it: CD45RO+ cells pooled with CCR7-negative TemRA cells. The receptors come from a man younger than 30 in good health. Some clones in this sample may be carry-over from other donors' samples.

This sequence joins TRBV7-8 and TRBJ2-5; the D is unclear. Germline V gene lookup returns CDR1 SGHVS and CDR2 FQNEAQ. The CDR3 loop spans 11 amino acids. V was clipped by 1 base and J by 4 bases, with 1 base between them. CDR3 sequence reads: CASSLVETQYF. CDR3 bases: TGTGCCAGCAGCTTAGTAGAGACCCAGTACTTC.

The chain links TRBV30 to TRBJ1-2, with D unclear. Germline V gene lookup returns CDR1 GTSNPN and CDR2 SVGIG (reference sequence). V was trimmed by 8 bases and J by 3 bases, leaving 16 bases between them. The CDR3 has 13 residues. The CDR3 coding sequence is TGTGCCGCCCGACTCACCCGTGACTATGGCTACACCTTC. It translates to CAARLTRDYGYTF.

The J gene is TRBJ2-1, the V gene TRBV7-8; D possibly corresponds to TRBD2 (5 bases). The CDR3 consists of 16 residues. The V end lost 5 bases, the J end lost 3 bases, and 17 bases lay between the germline ends. Germline V gives CDR1 SGHVS, CDR2 FQNEAQ. DNA of the CDR3: TGTGCCAGCAGCGCCCATCGCTTGAGGGTCTACAATGAGCAGTTCTTC. Protein sequence: CASSAHRLRVYNEQFF.

This chain uses TRBV7-9 with TRBJ1-4; D ambiguous. In germline, CDR1 is SEHNR, CDR2 FQNEAQ (reference sequence). Trimming pared 3 bases from V and 5 bases from J, leaving 10 bases between. This CDR3 is built from 14 residues. CDR3 nucleotide sequence: TGTGCCAGCAGCTTTTCGGGCCCGAATGAAAAACTGTTTTTT. Translation: CASSFSGPNEKLFF.

The chain carries TRBV28 and TRBJ2-7; a possible D gene is TRBD2 (6 bases). V was pared by 6 bases and J by 3 bases, with 18 bases between. There are 15 residues in the CDR3. The V gene's germline CDR1 is MDHEN and CDR2 SYDVKM. This CDR3 reads CASSYPVGGDYEQYF. The CDR3 region has the DNA TGTGCCAGCAGCTACCCTGTTGGAGGGGACTACGAGCAGTACTTC.

This clone was found a few times. The chain carries TRBV10-2 and TRBJ1-1; weak D call: TRBD1 (5 bases). This CDR3 is 14 amino acids long. Per the germline V gene, CDR1 is WSHSY and CDR2 is SAAADI. Trimming removed 0 bases at V and 4 bases at J, with 9 bases between. The CDR3 region is CASSESPGGTEAFF. CDR3 coding DNA: TGCGCCAGCAGTGAGTCTCCGGGGGGCACTGAAGCTTTCTTT.

The rearrangement links TRBV9 to TRBJ2-1; 7 bases align to TRBD2. Germline CDR1 is SGDLS and CDR2 is YYNGEE. V lost 0 bases to trimming and J lost 6 bases; unmatched junction nucleotides: 3. This CDR3 region has 14 residues. CDR3 nucleotide sequence: TGTGCCAGCAGCGTAGATGCGGGAGTCAATGAGCAGTTCTTC. It codes for CASSVDAGVNEQFF. Variable domain in full (rest from reference TRBV9 and TRBJ2-1): DSGVTQTPKHLITATGQRVTLRCSPRSGDLSVYWYQQSLDQGLQFLIQYYNGEERAKGNILERFSAQQFPDLHSELNLSSLELGDSALYFCASSVDAGVNEQFFGPGTRLTVL.

This clone was observed once. Other DNA sequences of this sample code for an identical CDR3. The J gene is TRBJ2-1, the V gene TRBV27, with D hard to call. Between the trimmed V and J ends, which lost 4 bases and 7 bases, there was a span of 8 bases. This CDR3 has 12 residues. CDR1 is MNHEY and CDR2 is SMNVEV in the germline V gene (reference sequence). The CDR3 DNA follows: TGTGCCAGCAGTTATCGTGGGAATGAGCAGTTCTTC. Translating gives CASSYRGNEQFF.